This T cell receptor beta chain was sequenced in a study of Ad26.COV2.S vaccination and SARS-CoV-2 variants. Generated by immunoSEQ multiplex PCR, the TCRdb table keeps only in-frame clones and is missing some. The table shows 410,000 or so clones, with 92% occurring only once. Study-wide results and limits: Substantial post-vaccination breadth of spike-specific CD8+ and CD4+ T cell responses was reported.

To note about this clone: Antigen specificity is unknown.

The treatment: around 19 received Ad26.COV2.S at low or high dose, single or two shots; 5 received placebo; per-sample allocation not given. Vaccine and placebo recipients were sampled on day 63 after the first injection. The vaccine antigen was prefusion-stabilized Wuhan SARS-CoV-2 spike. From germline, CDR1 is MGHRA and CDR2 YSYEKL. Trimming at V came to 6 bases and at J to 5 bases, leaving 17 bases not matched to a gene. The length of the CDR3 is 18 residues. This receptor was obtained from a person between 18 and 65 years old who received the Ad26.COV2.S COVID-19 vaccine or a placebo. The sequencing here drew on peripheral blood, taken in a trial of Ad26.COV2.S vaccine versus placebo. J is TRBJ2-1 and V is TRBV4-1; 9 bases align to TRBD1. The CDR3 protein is CASSRIPAGTGTNNEQFF. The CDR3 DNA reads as TGCGCCAGCAGTCGAATCCCAGCCGGGACAGGGACGAACAATGAGCAGTTCTTC.